Below, 15 T cell receptor beta chains from the same sample are listed, as sequenced in a study of T cell changes during pregnancy in multiple sclerosis. Clones were sequenced by immunoSEQ multiplex PCR, and TCRdb holds only the in-frame ones, with some missing. The sample lists approximately 50,000 clones; about nine tenths were seen once. The sample was peripheral blood, taken in the second trimester of pregnancy. These receptors originate from a female donor with multiple sclerosis, enrolled in a pregnancy study.

The J gene is TRBJ2-3, the V gene TRBV13; 9 nucleotides agree with TRBD2. Germline loops: CDR1 PRHDT, CDR2 FYEKMQ (reference sequence). Germline trimming cut 1 base from V and 4 bases from J; bases unmatched to any gene: 9. This CDR3 has 17 residues. CDR3 coding DNA: TGTGCCAGCAGCTTAGAACGAGCGGGGGGTTCCGCAGATACGCAGTATTTT. Protein product: CASSLERAGGSADTQYF. The variable domain in full, with the rest retrieved from reference TRBV13 and TRBJ2-3, is AAGVIQSPRHLIKEKRETATLKCYPIPRHDTVYWYQQGPGQDPQFLISFYEKMQSDKGSIPDRFSAQQFSDYHSELNMSSLELGDSALYFCASSLERAGGSADTQYFGPGTRLTVL.

The rearrangement links TRBV5-1 to TRBJ1-1; 7 nucleotides align to TRBD1. The CDR3 length is 15 residues. The V gene's germline CDR1 is SGHRS and CDR2 YFSETQ. The V gene end was trimmed by 4 bases and the J gene end by 2 bases; junction bases not matched to a gene: 8. DNA for the CDR3: TGCGCCAGCAGCCCCTCGGGACAGTTCAACACTGAAGCTTTCTTT. Translated, it gives CASSPSGQFNTEAFF.

The chain carries TRBV6-1 and TRBJ2-3, with a tentative D call TRBD1 (5 bases). Trimming removed 6 bases at V and 3 bases at J, with 16 bases between. The CDR3 runs 15 residues. Germline lookup yields CDR1 MNHNS and CDR2 SASEGT. The CDR3 loop reads CASRIRASGTDTQYF. The CDR3 DNA sequence: TGTGCCAGCAGGATCAGGGCGAGTGGGACAGATACGCAGTATTTT.

The chain has TRBV30 and TRBJ1-5; D not resolved. Germline V gene lookup returns CDR1 GTSNPN and CDR2 SVGIG (reference sequence). This CDR3 has 15 amino acids. V was shortened by 1 base and J by 4 bases, with 14 bases between the two germline ends. The CDR3 protein is CAWSAGGYGNQPQHF. CDR3 in DNA: TGTGCCTGGAGTGCGGGAGGTTATGGAAATCAGCCCCAGCATTTT.

The V call is TRBV7-9, the J call TRBJ1-6; tentatively, D is TRBD1 (6 bases). CDR1 and CDR2 (germline): SEHNR, FQNEAQ (reference sequence). V lost 5 bases, J lost 9 bases, and 23 bases lay in between. The CDR3 loop spans 17 amino acids. The CDR3 spells CASSPRGGGPIGSPLHF. CDR3 in DNA: TGTGCCAGCAGCCCCCGCGGCGGGGGCCCTATTGGTTCACCCCTCCACTTT. The full variable domain, rest sourced from reference TRBV7-9 and TRBJ1-6, is DTGVSQNPRHKITKRGQNVTFRCDPISEHNRLYWYRQTLGQGPEFLTYFQNEAQLEKSRLLSDRFSAERPKGSFSTLEIQRTEQGDSAMYLCASSPRGGGPIGSPLHFGNGTRLTVT.

The V gene is TRBV19, the J gene TRBJ1-6; perhaps TRBD1 as D (6 bases). V was cut by 2 bases and J by 0 bases, with 11 bases left in between. This CDR3 contains 17 residues. CDR1 LNHDA and CDR2 SQIVND come from the germline V gene (reference sequence). In DNA form, the CDR3 reads TGTGCCAGTAGTATATTTTGGGACAACTCCTATAATTCACCCCTCCACTTT. Amino acids: CASSIFWDNSYNSPLHF.

V usage is TRBV7-2 and J usage is TRBJ2-1; TRBD2 agrees at 10 bases. Germline V gene sequence: CDR1 SGHTA, CDR2 FQGNSA. V shed 6 bases and J 9 bases; nucleotides not matched to a gene: 8. There are 14 residues in the CDR3. The CDR3 spells CASSPEASGGEQFF. The CDR3, as DNA: TGTGCCAGCAGTCCCGAGGCTAGCGGGGGTGAGCAGTTCTTC.

The chain links TRBV7-3 to TRBJ2-2, with 8 bases matching TRBD2. Losses at the gene ends were 5 bases for V and 2 bases for J; bases not matched to a gene: 13. The CDR3 spans 18 residues. Germline V gene data show CDR1 as SGHTA and CDR2 as FQGTGA. The CDR3 reads CASSHLGASGRNTGELFF. The DNA of the CDR3 is TGTGCCAGCAGCCATCTCGGTGCTAGCGGGCGAAACACCGGGGAGCTGTTTTTT.

The V gene is TRBV5-1, the J gene TRBJ2-3, with 10 nucleotides matching TRBD2. Per germline, CDR1 SGHRS and CDR2 YFSETQ. This CDR3 has 17 residues. The junction had 5 bases not matched to a gene; V was cut back by 0 bases and J by 1 base. The CDR3 nucleotides read TGCGCCAGCAGCTTGGGAGTAGCGGGGGGCCGCACAGATACGCAGTATTTT. Amino acids: CASSLGVAGGRTDTQYF. Based on the CDR3 plus reference TRBV5-1 and TRBJ2-3, the full variable domain is KAGVTQTPRYLIKTRGQQVTLSCSPISGHRSVSWYQQTPGQGLQFLFEYFSETQRNKGNFPGRFSGRQFSNSRSEMNVSTLELGDSALYLCASSLGVAGGRTDTQYFGPGTRLTVL.

The CDR3 sequence: CASSSGLAGGYEQYF. In nucleotides, the CDR3 is TGTGCCAGCAGTTCGGGACTAGCGGGGGGGTACGAGCAGTACTTC. The chain couples TRBV27 to TRBJ2-7; 16 nucleotides match TRBD2. The CDR3 consists of 15 residues. Germline trimming cut 4 bases from V and 4 bases from J; bases unmatched to any gene: 1. Germline assignment: CDR1 MNHEY and CDR2 SMNVEV (reference sequence).

The chain uses TRBV7-2 and TRBJ1-2, with TRBD1 as a possible D gene (5 bases). Germline CDR1 reads SGHTA; CDR2 reads FQGNSA. The CDR3 has 13 residues. Trimming took off 2 bases at V and 8 bases at J, with 12 bases between the two ends. The CDR3 region is CASSLRQGGGYTF. CDR3 nucleotides: TGTGCCAGCAGCTTAAGGCAGGGCGGCGGCTACACCTTC.

J is TRBJ1-1 and V is TRBV29-1, with D possibly TRBD1 on 5 matching bases. V was pared by 5 bases and J by 2 bases, with 12 bases between. This CDR3 is 13 amino acids long. Germline CDR1 and CDR2: SQVTM and ANQGSEA. CDR3 amino acids: CSVRPDTNTEAFF. The CDR3, as DNA: TGCAGCGTTCGTCCGGACACCAACACTGAAGCTTTCTTT.

V is TRBV6-4 and J is TRBJ2-1, with 9 bases lining up with TRBD2. In germline, CDR1 is MRHNA, CDR2 SNTAGT. The CDR3 consists of 16 residues. The ends lost 0 bases at V and 2 bases at J; junction bases unmatched: 2. Here the CDR3 reads CASSDSAGGPYNEQFF. CDR3 nucleotide sequence: TGTGCCAGCAGTGACTCAGCGGGGGGCCCCTACAATGAGCAGTTCTTC.

The chain has TRBV18 and TRBJ2-7; unclear D gene. V was clipped by 2 bases and J by 0 bases, with 14 bases between them. CDR1 and CDR2 from the germline V gene are KGHSH and LQKENI. The CDR3 is 16 amino acids. The CDR3 bases are TGTGCCAGCTCACCAGCCTCGGCGGCTAGCTCCTACGAGCAGTACTTC. This codes for CASSPASAASSYEQYF.

The chain links TRBV29-1 to TRBJ1-2; D gene unclear. Trimming pared 6 bases from V and 4 bases from J, leaving 12 bases between. The CDR3 contains 12 residues. CDR1 is SQVTM and CDR2 is ANQGSEA in the germline V gene. CDR3: CSVAEAGYGYTF. CDR3 DNA: TGCAGCGTCGCGGAAGCGGGCTATGGCTACACCTTC.